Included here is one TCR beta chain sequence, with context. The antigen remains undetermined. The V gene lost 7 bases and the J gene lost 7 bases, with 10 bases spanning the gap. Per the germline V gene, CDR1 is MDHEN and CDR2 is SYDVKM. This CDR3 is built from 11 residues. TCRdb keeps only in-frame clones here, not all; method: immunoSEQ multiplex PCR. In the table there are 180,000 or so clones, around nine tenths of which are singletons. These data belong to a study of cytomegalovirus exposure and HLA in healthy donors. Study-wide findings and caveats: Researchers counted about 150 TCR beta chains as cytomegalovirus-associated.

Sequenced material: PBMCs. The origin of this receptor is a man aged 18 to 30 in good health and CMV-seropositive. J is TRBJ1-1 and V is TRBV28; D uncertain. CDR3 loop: CASTRGLEAFF. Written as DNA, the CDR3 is TGTGCCAGCACCCGAGGTCTTGAAGCTTTCTTT.